This T cell receptor beta chain was sequenced for a study of blood T cell repertoires in COVID-19. In the study overall: From the United States, Italy and Spain came samples of acute and convalescent COVID-19. PBMCs, B-cell-depleted T cells, or T cells provided the cDNA or gDNA that made up the material.

In the authors' methods: Nucleated cell number was recorded as an estimate derived from reference gene primer amplification. Sequencing was performed with immunoSEQ multiplex PCR; in TCRdb, only in-frame clones are kept and a portion is missing. V, J and clone size derive from that table, while D and trimming were established from the DNA sequence. This sample has 100,000 to 150,000 clones, with more than 75% found just once. There are 15 residues in the CDR3. The receptor comes from a human donor in a cohort sampled during active COVID-19. The chain employs TRBV21-1 and TRBJ1-2; TRBD1, the table's D call, was not compared with the DNA. TRBV21-1 is assigned pseudogene status. Sample: peripheral blood. For the CDR3, the DNA is TGTGCCAGCAGAGTCGGGACAAATACTAACTATGGCTACACCTTC. Amino acids: CASRVGTNTNYGYTF.